Detailed here is one T cell receptor beta chain. Its antigen is currently unknown. The data were taken from a study of cytomegalovirus exposure and HLA in healthy donors. Regarding the study as a whole: CMV antigen specificity was confirmed in vitro for a few CMV-associated chains. Many donors carried some public TCRs, although rarity characterized most TCR sequences.

Generated by immunoSEQ multiplex PCR, the TCRdb table keeps only in-frame clones and is missing some. The data contain 100,000 to 150,000 clones, under 90% of them singletons. Trimming removed 2 bases from V and 1 base from J; junction bases left unmatched: 2. The V gene's germline CDR1 is SGHNT and CDR2 YYREEE (reference sequence). This CDR3 is built from 14 residues. The receptor comes from a man aged 25 to 40 in good health and CMV-seronegative. Sequenced input: PBMCs. The rearrangement uses TRBV5-4 and TRBJ2-7; 8 positions agree with TRBD1. In DNA, the CDR3 is TGTGCCAGCAGCTTTAACAGGGGGTCCTACGAGCAGTACTTC. Translating it yields CASSFNRGSYEQYF.